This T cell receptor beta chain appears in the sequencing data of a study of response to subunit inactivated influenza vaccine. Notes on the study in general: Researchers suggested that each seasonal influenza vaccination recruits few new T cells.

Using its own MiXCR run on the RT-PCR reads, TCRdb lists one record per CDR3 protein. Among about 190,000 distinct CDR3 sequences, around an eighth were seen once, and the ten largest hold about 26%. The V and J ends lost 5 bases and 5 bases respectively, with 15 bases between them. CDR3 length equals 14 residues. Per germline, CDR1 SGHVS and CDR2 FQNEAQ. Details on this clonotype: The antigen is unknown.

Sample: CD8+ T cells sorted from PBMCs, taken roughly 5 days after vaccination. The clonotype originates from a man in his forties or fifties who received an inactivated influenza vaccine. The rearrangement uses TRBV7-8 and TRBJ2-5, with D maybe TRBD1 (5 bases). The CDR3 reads CASSLKAGLETQYF. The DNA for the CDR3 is TGTGCCAGCAGCCTAAAGGCAGGGTTGGAGACCCAGTACTTC. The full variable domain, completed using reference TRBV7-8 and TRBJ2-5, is GAGVSQSPRYKVAKRGQDVALRCDPISGHVSLFWYQQALGQGPEFLTYFQNEAQLDKSGLPSDRFFAERPEGSVSTLKIQRTQQEDSAVYLCASSLKAGLETQYFGPGTRLLVL.